A selection of T cell receptor beta chains follows, all from one sample in a study of cytomegalovirus exposure and HLA in healthy donors. The protocol was immunoSEQ multiplex PCR, while the TCRdb copy is restricted to in-frame clones and leaves out a portion. The table shows approximately 120,000 clones, with about three quarters occurring only once. The sample comprised PBMCs. The receptors come from a woman under 40 in good health and CMV-seronegative. The CDR3 runs from the conserved cysteine through the conserved F or W. A D gene is named only where the DNA matches it firmly. Size is stated for part of the rows, as once, few or many counts, or as a class when the clone is expanded.

D,V,size,J,DNA,CDR3
.,TRBV9,.,TRBJ1-3,TGTGCCAGCAGCGTAGCCCACACGACTGGAAACACCATATATTTT,CASSVAHTTGNTIYF
TRBD2,TRBV10-2,few,TRBJ2-1,TGCGCCAGCAGAACTAGCGGGGGGGACAATGAGCAGTTCTTC,CASRTSGGDNEQFF
TRBD1,TRBV9,.,TRBJ2-7,TGTGCCAGCAGCGTCCGGGACAGGGAAGACGAGCAGTACTTC,CASSVRDREDEQYF
TRBD2,TRBV30,once,TRBJ2-7,TGTGCCTGGACCTCCGGGACTAGCGCCTCCTACGAGCAGTACTTC,CAWTSGTSASYEQYF
.,TRBV19,.,TRBJ1-1,TGTGCCAGTAGTATAGATTCTCGACTGATTTCGGACACTGAAGCTTTCTTT,CASSIDSRLISDTEAFF
.,TRBV5-1,.,TRBJ2-1,TGCGCCAGCAGCTTGGGGAGGGTTTCCTCCTACAATGAGCAGTTCTTC,CASSLGRVSSYNEQFF
.,TRBV9,.,TRBJ1-2,TGTGCCAGCAGCGTAGTTAGTTTCTTTAACTATGGCTACACCTTC,CASSVVSFFNYGYTF
.,TRBV4-3,.,TRBJ1-1,TGCGCCAGCAGCCAGAGAGTGGACACTGAAGCTTTCTTT,CASSQRVDTEAFF
.,TRBV11-2,.,TRBJ2-1,TGTGCCAGCAGCCCCCCCGGTCCGATCTACAATGAGCAGTTCTTC,CASSPPGPIYNEQFF
.,TRBV7-3,few,TRBJ2-1,TGTGCCAGCAGCTTAGATGGGAGGATGTTACAGTTCTTC,CASSLDGRMLQFF
.,TRBV7-2,few,TRBJ2-5,TGTGCCAGCAGCTTAATGGGGAGTGTAGAGACCCAGTACTTC,CASSLMGSVETQYF
TRBD1,TRBV7-2,.,TRBJ2-5,TGTGCCAGCAGCGTGGGGGACAGGGGAAAGACCCAGTACTTC,CASSVGDRGKTQYF
.,TRBV18,.,TRBJ2-2,TGTGCCAGCTCGCTCCCGGGATCCCGAGCCACCGGGGAGCTGTTTTTT,CASSLPGSRATGELFF
.,TRBV18,.,TRBJ1-4,TGTGCCAGCTCACCATTCAGGGAAGGGGAAAAACTGTTTTTT,CASSPFREGEKLFF
TRBD2,TRBV10-2,.,TRBJ2-5,TGCGCCAGCAGTCGGACTAGCGGGAAACAAGAGACCCAGTACTTC,CASSRTSGKQETQYF
.,TRBV5-1,.,TRBJ1-1,TGCGCCAGCAGCTCCACGGAGCTAACTGAAGCTTTCTTT,CASSSTELTEAFF
TRBD2,TRBV18,.,TRBJ2-7,TGTGCCAGCTCACCAGGACTAGCGCTCGACGAGCAGTACTTC,CASSPGLALDEQYF
.,TRBV29-1,once,TRBJ2-7,TGCAGCGTTACAGGGTGGGGGCAGGAGCAGTACTTC,CSVTGWGQEQYF
TRBD2,TRBV29-1,.,TRBJ2-5,TGCAGCGTAAGGACTAGCGGGAGTATGTCCCAGTACTTC,CSVRTSGSMSQYF
TRBD2,TRBV5-1,once,TRBJ2-1,TGCGCCAGCAGCGGGACTAGTATGATAAATGAGCAGTTCTTC,CASSGTSMINEQFF
TRBD2,TRBV7-2,.,TRBJ2-7,TGTGCCAGCAGCCAGTCGGGGGGTAACTACGAGCAGTACTTC,CASSQSGGNYEQYF
TRBD2,TRBV5-1,.,TRBJ2-5,TGCGCCAGCAGCTTGGGGCCAGCGGGGATGGGGGAGACCCAGTACTTC,CASSLGPAGMGETQYF
TRBD2,TRBV11-2,once,TRBJ2-1,TGTGCCAGCACCCAATCCCTTAGCGGGGGGGCGGAAAATGAGCAGTTCTTC,CASTQSLSGGAENEQFF
TRBD2,TRBV27,.,TRBJ2-7,TGTGCCAGCAGGCCCTTCGGGGGGACCTACGAGCAGTACTTC,CASRPFGGTYEQYF
.,TRBV11-2,few,TRBJ2-3,TGTGCCAGCAGCTTAGTTCGTACAGATACGCAGTATTTT,CASSLVRTDTQYF
.,TRBV7-6,.,TRBJ1-5,TGTGCCAGCACCACTACGAAGGGTCAGGGTGGGTATCAGCCCCAGCATTTT,CASTTTKGQGGYQPQHF